The 32 T cell receptor beta chains reported below all come from one sample, sequenced in a study of blood T cell repertoires in COVID-19. Method: immunoSEQ multiplex PCR; TCRdb's copy keeps in-frame clones and lacks some. Of some 260,000 clones in the sample, 88% were seen once. What was sequenced was peripheral blood. The source is an older woman with COVID-19, enrolled during active disease.

The chain links TRBV18 to TRBJ2-7; 14 bases match TRBD2. The CDR3 is 15 residues long. The V and J ends lost 4 bases and 6 bases, in that order; junction bases with no gene match: 5. From germline, CDR1 is KGHSH and CDR2 LQKENI. This chain's CDR3 is CASSQGGLAGVEQYF. The CDR3 nucleotides are TGTGCCAGCTCACAGGGGGGACTAGCGGGAGTCGAGCAGTACTTC.

The chain employs TRBV11-1 and TRBJ2-5; possible D gene TRBD1, 5 bases. Germline CDR1 reads SGHAT; CDR2 reads FQDESV (reference sequence). The V gene lost 1 base and the J gene lost 2 bases, with 8 bases spanning the gap. The CDR3 is 14 amino acids. The CDR3 bases are TGTGCCAGCAGCTTAGGGGGCTCACAAGAGACCCAGTACTTC. Amino acids: CASSLGGSQETQYF.

The chain links TRBV10-1 to TRBJ1-1, with 8 bases fitting TRBD1. This CDR3 is 17 amino acids long. V was clipped by 2 bases and J by 0 bases; unmatched bases: 8. Germline CDR1 is WNHNN and CDR2 is SYGVQD (reference sequence). The CDR3 coding sequence is TGCGCCAGCAGTGAGGACTACAGGGGGACCATGAACACTGAAGCTTTCTTT. This gives the protein CASSEDYRGTMNTEAFF.

The genes are TRBV5-4 and TRBJ2-7; D is possibly TRBD1 (5 bases). Germline V gene sequence: CDR1 SGHNT, CDR2 YYREEE (reference sequence). V lost 7 bases and J lost 7, with 12 bases in between. The CDR3 contains 11 residues. CDR3 DNA sequence: TGTGCCAGCTCGACAGCTTGGGAGCAGTACTTC. Its translation is CASSTAWEQYF.

This clone has at least ten counts. V usage is TRBV7-9 and J usage is TRBJ2-7; TRBD1 might be the D (6 bases). The CDR3 has 15 amino acids. Trimming stripped 1 base from V and 3 bases from J, with 13 bases between. Germline V CDR1 and CDR2: SEHNR, FQNEAQ (reference sequence). The CDR3 DNA is TGTGCCAGCAGCTTAGATCGGGACAAAGTCTACGAGCAGTACTTC. Encoded protein: CASSLDRDKVYEQYF.

The J gene is TRBJ1-2, the V gene TRBV2; the match to TRBD1 covers 7 bases. The CDR3 spans 13 residues. Unmatched junction bases numbered 9, after V lost 6 bases and J lost 8 bases. Germline assignment: CDR1 SNHLY and CDR2 FYNNEI. CDR3: CASSDDRVIGYTF. The CDR3 DNA is TGTGCCAGCAGCGACGACAGGGTGATCGGCTACACCTTC.

This CDR3 reads CASTRTGPGYGYTF. DNA of the CDR3: TGTGCCAGCACCAGGACAGGCCCTGGATATGGCTACACCTTC. V usage is TRBV6-5 and J usage is TRBJ1-2, with TRBD1 identical over 7 bases. The CDR3 contains 14 residues. Germline V gives CDR1 MNHEY, CDR2 SVGAGI. The V and J ends lost 7 bases and 5 bases, in that order; junction bases with no gene match: 10.

The rearrangement links TRBV29-1 to TRBJ1-1; 8 nucleotides align to TRBD1. With 4 bases clipped from V and 6 bases from J, the junction kept 7 bases outside the gene matches. The CDR3 contains 13 residues. Per the germline V gene, CDR1 is SQVTM and CDR2 is ANQGSEA. The DNA for the CDR3 is TGCAGCGTTGGACAGGGGCTTTTGGCTGAAGCTTTCTTT. This gives the protein CSVGQGLLAEAFF.

V and J are TRBV5-6 and TRBJ2-5, with D hard to call. The CDR3 is 13 residues long. The ends were cut back, 0 bases at V and 0 bases at J, with 3 bases in the middle. Germline-derived CDR1 and CDR2 are SGHDT and YYEEEE. The CDR3 loop is CASSLDNQETQYF. In DNA, the CDR3 is TGTGCCAGCAGCTTGGACAACCAAGAGACCCAGTACTTC.

The chain joins TRBV18 to TRBJ2-1; maybe TRBD1 (6 bases). The CDR3 spans 17 residues. V dropped 4 bases and J dropped 0 bases, with 16 bases sitting between them. The germline V gene has CDR1 KGHSH and CDR2 LQKENI. The CDR3 sequence is CASSRKQTGSSYNEQFF. The CDR3, as DNA: TGTGCCAGCTCACGGAAACAGACAGGAAGCTCCTACAATGAGCAGTTCTTC.

This chain uses TRBV27 with TRBJ2-3; possibly TRBD2 for D (6 bases). This CDR3 has 15 residues. The V gene's germline CDR1 is MNHEY and CDR2 SMNVEV (reference sequence). V was clipped by 3 bases and J by 3 bases, with 13 bases between them. The CDR3 protein is CASSFRAGLTDTQYF. The CDR3, as DNA: TGTGCCAGCAGTTTTCGAGCGGGTCTGACAGATACGCAGTATTTT.

CDR3 loop: CASSRSIGGGAYEQYF. As DNA, the CDR3 is TGTGCCAGCAGCCGATCCATAGGCGGAGGGGCCTACGAGCAGTACTTC. The rearrangement links TRBV6-6 to TRBJ2-7; D is perhaps TRBD2 (6 bases). This CDR3 is built from 16 residues. Germline V gene lookup returns CDR1 MNHNY and CDR2 SVGAGI (reference sequence). The ends were cut back, 6 bases at V and 2 bases at J, with 20 bases in the middle.

This chain joins TRBV4-2 and TRBJ2-5; 11 nucleotides line up with TRBD2. CDR3 length: 18 amino acids. Germline V gene sequence: CDR1 LGHNA, CDR2 YNFKEQ. The ends lost 3 bases at V and 1 base at J; junction bases unmatched: 10. CDR3 sequence: CASSHRIFGTSGQETQYF. The CDR3 DNA sequence: TGTGCCAGCAGCCACAGGATATTTGGGACTAGCGGCCAAGAGACCCAGTACTTC.

The chain joins TRBV15 to TRBJ2-1; 8 nucleotides line up with TRBD2. The CDR3 loop spans 13 amino acids. Looked up from germline, CDR1 is LNHNV and CDR2 is YYDKDF (reference sequence). The V segment lost 11 bases and the J segment 1 base; nucleotides outside the gene matches: 4. CDR3 sequence reads: CASREGSYNEQFF. CDR3 sequence (DNA): TGTGCCTCCCGGGAGGGGTCCTACAATGAGCAGTTCTTC.

V and J are TRBV7-2 and TRBJ2-3; 8 bases match TRBD2. The germline gives CDR1 SGHTA, CDR2 FQGNSA. The ends lost 4 bases at V and 8 bases at J; junction bases unmatched: 11. The CDR3 covers 15 residues. CDR3 residues: CASSSLAGRDGTQYF. The CDR3, as DNA: TGTGCCAGCAGCTCGCTAGCGGGCCGGGACGGTACGCAGTATTTT.

The V gene is TRBV10-3, the J gene TRBJ1-5; possible D gene TRBD1, 5 bases. Germline CDR1 ENHRY, CDR2 SYGVKD. V lost 4 bases to trimming and J lost 0 bases, with 7 bases between them. This CDR3 spans 14 amino acids. The DNA of the CDR3 is TGTGCCATCAGTGCAGGGCATAGCAATCAGCCCCAGCATTTT. Amino acids: CAISAGHSNQPQHF.

The rearrangement uses TRBV9 and TRBJ2-5, with D possibly TRBD1 on 6 matching bases. The V end was cut by 3 bases, the J end by 5 bases, with 17 bases between. CDR3 size: 15 residues. Per germline, CDR1 SGDLS and CDR2 YYNGEE. DNA of the CDR3: TGTGCCAGCAGCGCCAGAGGGGGAGCTGGGGAGACCCAGTACTTC. Protein sequence: CASSARGGAGETQYF.

V usage is TRBV9 and J usage is TRBJ1-3, with 8 nucleotides matching TRBD1. The V and J ends lost 2 bases and 4 bases, in that order; junction bases with no gene match: 14. This CDR3 contains 18 residues. Germline V lookup: CDR1 SGDLS, CDR2 YYNGEE. The CDR3 reads CASSVQAQGARGGNTIYF. The CDR3 nucleotides are TGTGCCAGCAGCGTGCAGGCTCAGGGGGCACGGGGAGGAAACACCATATATTTT.

This clone has just a few counts. The chain recombines TRBV6-5 with TRBJ2-1; 13 bases are a match to TRBD2. CDR1 and CDR2 (germline): MNHEY, SVGAGI. The J segment lost 4 bases and the V segment lost 5 bases, leaving 2 bases of the junction unmatched. This CDR3 is 15 amino acids long. The DNA of the CDR3 is TGTGCCAGCAGTCGGACTAGCGGGGGTTACAATGAGCAGTTCTTC. Translation gives CASSRTSGGYNEQFF.

The chain has TRBV7-2 and TRBJ2-1, with 9 nucleotides matching TRBD2. This CDR3 is 18 amino acids long. J was trimmed by 10 bases and V by 2 bases; bases with no gene match: 18. In germline, CDR1 is SGHTA, CDR2 FQGNSA. The CDR3 loop reads CASSLRPGVSGSFVEQFF. The CDR3, as DNA: TGTGCCAGCAGCTTACGTCCAGGGGTTAGCGGGAGTTTCGTCGAGCAGTTCTTC.

This clone was found once. The rearrangement joins TRBV4-2 to TRBJ2-7, with 11 bases that match TRBD2. The CDR3 loop spans 16 amino acids. Germline CDR1 LGHNA, CDR2 YNFKEQ. V gave up 1 base and J gave up 2 bases; unmatched junction bases: 4. CDR3 nucleotide sequence: TGTGCCAGCAGCCAAGTTTTAGCGGGAGGGACCTACGAGCAGTACTTC. Protein sequence: CASSQVLAGGTYEQYF.

The genes are TRBV5-1 and TRBJ2-6; the match to TRBD1 covers 8 bases. This CDR3 region has 19 residues. Germline CDR1 is SGHRS and CDR2 is YFSETQ. Unmatched junction bases numbered 11, after V lost 3 bases and J lost 0 bases. CDR3 sequence reads: CASSSQFGQGVSGANVLTF. In DNA form, the CDR3 reads TGCGCCAGCAGCTCCCAGTTCGGACAGGGAGTCTCTGGGGCCAACGTCCTGACTTTC.

This chain joins TRBV6-2 or TRBV6-3 and TRBJ2-2; 10 positions agree with TRBD1. With V trimmed by 6 bases and J by 6 bases, 4 bases remained unmatched. CDR1 and CDR2 from the germline V gene are MNHEY and SVGEGT. The CDR3 covers 14 residues. CDR3 nucleotides: TGTGCCAGCAGCCGGGACAGGGGTTCCGGGGAGCTGTTTTTT. This translates into CASSRDRGSGELFF.

The CDR3 DNA reads as TGTGCCAGCAGTTACTCTGGCGGTGATTCACCCCTCCACTTT. Translation gives CASSYSGGDSPLHF. This chain connects TRBV6-6 to TRBJ1-6; no clear D gene. Germline-derived CDR1 and CDR2 are MNHNY and SVGAGI (reference sequence). V was clipped by 0 bases and J by 8 bases, with 8 bases between them. The CDR3 runs 14 residues.

The V and J genes are TRBV19 and TRBJ1-1; no clear D gene. This CDR3 comprises 13 residues. Germline lookup yields CDR1 LNHDA and CDR2 SQIVND (reference sequence). The ends were cut back, 0 bases at V and 6 bases at J, with 8 bases in the middle. The CDR3 loop is CASSIDWAAEAFF. DNA of the CDR3: TGTGCCAGTAGTATAGACTGGGCAGCTGAAGCTTTCTTT.

The V and J genes are TRBV4-2 and TRBJ1-1; 9 nucleotides match TRBD1. Germline CDR1 and CDR2: LGHNA and YNFKEQ. Trimming removed 4 bases from V and 6 bases from J; junction bases left unmatched: 12. CDR3 size: 16 residues. The CDR3 sequence is CASSLPTDRGISEAFF. The CDR3 region has the DNA TGTGCCAGCAGCCTGCCGACCGACAGGGGGATTTCTGAAGCTTTCTTT.

V gene TRBV19 combines with J gene TRBJ2-4; D gene unclear. From germline, CDR1 is LNHDA and CDR2 SQIVND (reference sequence). V lost 3 bases and J lost 0, with 9 bases in between. The CDR3 extends over 15 amino acids. The CDR3 here is CASSIGGIAKNIQYF. Written as DNA, the CDR3 is TGTGCCAGTAGTATCGGCGGCATAGCCAAAAACATTCAGTACTTC.

The CDR3 bases are TGTGCCATCAGTGAGGGGCTAGCGGGAGGCTACAATGAGCAGTTCTTC. Residues: CAISEGLAGGYNEQFF. The chain recombines TRBV10-3 with TRBJ2-1; 11 nucleotides match TRBD2. J was trimmed by 3 bases and V by 2 bases; bases with no gene match: 3. The germline V gene encodes CDR1 ENHRY and CDR2 SYGVKD. This CDR3 is built from 16 residues.

In DNA, the CDR3 is TGTGCCAGCAGCTCCCAACGGGACACCTATGGCTACACCTTC. This sequence encodes CASSSQRDTYGYTF. The gene calls are TRBV11-2 and TRBJ1-2, with D possibly matching TRBD1 (6 bases). CDR1 is SGHAT, CDR2 FQNNGV, per germline. CDR3 length equals 14 residues. Trimming removed 4 bases at V and 4 bases at J, with 13 bases between.

This sequence joins TRBV15 and TRBJ2-1; TRBD1 aligns across 10 bases. CDR3 length equals 16 residues. CDR1 and CDR2 (germline): LNHNV, YYDKDF (reference sequence). V gave up 5 bases and J gave up 2 bases; unmatched junction bases: 6. CDR3 in amino acids: CATSLLDRGTYNEQFF. CDR3 coding DNA: TGTGCCACCAGCCTCCTGGACAGGGGGACCTACAATGAGCAGTTCTTC.

J is TRBJ2-5 and V is TRBV28, with 7 bases matching TRBD2. V dropped 2 bases and J dropped 1; count of bases not matched to a gene: 7. Germline-derived CDR1 and CDR2 are MDHEN and SYDVKM. This CDR3 region has 16 residues. The CDR3 DNA reads TGTGCCAGCAGTTTAGTAGGGGAGGGTTCCCAAGAGACCCAGTACTTC. Translated, it gives CASSLVGEGSQETQYF.

The chain joins TRBV5-4 to TRBJ2-7; perhaps TRBD1 as D (6 bases). Germline CDR1 is SGHNT and CDR2 is YYREEE (reference sequence). CDR3 size: 15 residues. Deletions cut 4 bases from V and 6 bases from J, with 20 bases between. The CDR3 nucleotides read TGTGCCAGCAGCGTTGACATTTTTACAGGGTCCGAGCAGTACTTC. This codes for CASSVDIFTGSEQYF.